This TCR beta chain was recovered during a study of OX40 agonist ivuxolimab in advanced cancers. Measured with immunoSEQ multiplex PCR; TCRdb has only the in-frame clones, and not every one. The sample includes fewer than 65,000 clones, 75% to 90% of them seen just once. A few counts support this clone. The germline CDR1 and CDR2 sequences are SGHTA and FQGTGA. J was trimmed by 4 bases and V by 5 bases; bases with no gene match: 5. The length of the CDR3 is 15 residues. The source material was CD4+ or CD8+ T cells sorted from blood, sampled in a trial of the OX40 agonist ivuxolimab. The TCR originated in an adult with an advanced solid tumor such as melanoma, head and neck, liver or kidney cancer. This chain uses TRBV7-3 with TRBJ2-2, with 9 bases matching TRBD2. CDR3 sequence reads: CASSPGLAPTGELFF. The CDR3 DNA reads TGTGCCAGCAGCCCGGGACTAGCACCCACCGGGGAGCTGTTTTTT.